This TCR beta chain was sequenced during a study of PD-1 blockade in classical Hodgkin lymphoma. About the research overall: Each patient was given nivolumab 3 mg/kg through a vein every 2 weeks. Study results and caveats: Prior to therapy, complete responders displayed diversity much like that of newly diagnosed patients.

This clone has more than one count but fewer than ten. Antigen unknown. All the patients suffered relapse after autologous stem cell transplantation, and brentuximab vedotin exposure differed. The V and J ends lost 5 bases and 2 bases, in that order; junction bases with no gene match: 8. Germline V gene sequence: CDR1 MNHEY, CDR2 SVGAGI. CDR3 length: 15 residues. Produced via immunoSEQ multiplex PCR; TCRdb's table is partial and in-frame only. The sample lists 40,000 to 45,000 clones; around 78% were seen once. Sample: peripheral blood mononuclear cells (PBMCs), taken at baseline. This chain links TRBV6-5 with TRBJ2-7, with 8 bases aligning to TRBD1. This clonotype was obtained from a human donor with classical Hodgkin lymphoma. The CDR3 loop reads CASSRLGQGTYEQYF. The CDR3 nucleotides read TGTGCCAGCAGTCGCCTAGGACAGGGAACCTACGAGCAGTACTTC.